Shown below are 19 T cell receptor beta chains from a single sample sequenced in a study of early T cells in non-severe SARS-CoV-2 infection. TCRdb recomputed calls from the 5' RACE reads with MiXCR, one row per CDR3 protein. This table has roughly 80,000 distinct CDR3 sequences, over 11% appearing once. Material for sequencing was whole blood. The source is an adult who was a healthcare worker with PCR-confirmed SARS-CoV-2 infection or an uninfected control (not recorded which).

Only a few counts were recorded for this clonotype. The chain uses TRBV5-1 and TRBJ2-5; D is possibly TRBD2 (6 bases). CDR3 size: 12 residues. The V end was cut by 8 bases, the J end by 7 bases, with 15 bases between. Germline CDR1 SGHRS, CDR2 YFSETQ. CDR3 nucleotide sequence: TGCGCCAGTTCGGAGGGGTTAAGGACCCAGTACTTC. It yields the protein CASSEGLRTQYF.

This clonotype occurred many times. The CDR3: CASSPTGGSSYNEQFF. The CDR3 DNA is TGTGCCAGCAGCCCAACGGGCGGGAGCTCCTACAATGAGCAGTTCTTC. The V call is TRBV11-2, the J call TRBJ2-1; 7 bases fit TRBD2. Germline assignment: CDR1 SGHAT and CDR2 FQNNGV. The V gene end was trimmed by 5 bases and the J gene end by 0 bases; junction bases not matched to a gene: 7. This CDR3 region has 16 residues.

This clonotype was recorded a few times. A read error may produce the germline difference seen at one junction end. The CDR3 loop reads CVSSIGGTGELFF. The CDR3 nucleotides are TGTGTCAGTAGTATAGGAGGCACCGGGGAGCTGTTTTTT. The gene calls are TRBV19 and TRBJ2-2; D is possibly TRBD2 (5 bases). This CDR3 region has 13 residues. Germline V gives CDR1 LNHDA, CDR2 SQIVND (reference sequence).

This clonotype was detected a few times. J is TRBJ2-6 and V is TRBV19, with D hard to call. Between the trimmed V and J ends, which lost 3 bases and 0 bases, there was a span of 12 bases. CDR3 length: 17 amino acids. Germline values: CDR1 LNHDA, CDR2 SQIVND (reference sequence). The CDR3 DNA reads as TGTGCCAGTAGTATTGGGTCAGGCCTCTCTGGGGCCAACGTCCTGACTTTC. Translating it yields CASSIGSGLSGANVLTF.

This chain uses TRBV10-3 with TRBJ2-1, with D perhaps TRBD2 (6 bases). Germline V lookup: CDR1 ENHRY, CDR2 SYGVKD. This CDR3 has 13 amino acids. Trimming took 10 bases from V and 7 from J, leaving 17 bases between them. For the CDR3, the DNA is TGTGCCACACTAGGAGGGATTGGTAATGAGCAGTTCTTC. Its protein is CATLGGIGNEQFF.

This chain connects TRBV7-9 to TRBJ2-7; D unclear. Germline V gene lookup returns CDR1 SEHNR and CDR2 FQNEAQ (reference sequence). This CDR3 has 12 residues. V was trimmed by 5 bases and J by 6 bases, leaving 11 bases between them. CDR3 region: CASSPAGSEQYF. DNA for the CDR3: TGTGCCAGCAGCCCCGCCGGGTCCGAGCAGTACTTC.

V and J are TRBV4-1 and TRBJ2-5; a possible D gene is TRBD2 (5 bases). CDR3 length: 13 amino acids. V shed 1 base and J shed 4 bases, with 7 bases lying between them. CDR1 MGHRA and CDR2 YSYEKL come from the germline V gene. For the CDR3, the DNA is TGCGCCAGCAGCCAAGTGGCGGGAGAGACCCAGTACTTC. It is translated as CASSQVAGETQYF.

The chain links TRBV7-3 to TRBJ2-3; D call uncertain. V dropped 1 base and J dropped 3 bases, with 5 bases sitting between them. In germline, CDR1 is SGHTA, CDR2 FQGTGA. This CDR3 is built from 13 residues. The DNA for the CDR3 is TGTGCCAGCAGCTTAAAGTGGACAGATACGCAGTATTTT. Translation gives CASSLKWTDTQYF.

This clonotype was counted many times. V and J are TRBV7-9 and TRBJ2-5; 13 bases line up with TRBD2. The CDR3 is 15 amino acids. Trimming took 3 bases from V and 5 from J; bases not matched to a gene: 3. The germline CDR1 and CDR2 sequences are SEHNR and FQNEAQ (reference sequence). The CDR3 DNA is TGTGCCAGCAGCTTCCTACTAGCGGGAGGGGAGACCCAGTACTTC. Translation: CASSFLLAGGETQYF.

This clonotype showed up many times. This chain links TRBV20-1 with TRBJ2-7; the match to TRBD1 covers 7 bases. This CDR3 is built from 13 residues. V lost 2 bases to trimming and J lost 0 bases; unmatched junction nucleotides: 1. Per germline, CDR1 DFQATT and CDR2 SNEGSKA (reference sequence). The CDR3 coding sequence is TGCAGTGCTAGACGGGACAGCTCCTACGAGCAGTACTTC. This codes for CSARRDSSYEQYF.

The table lists this clonotype with many counts. The rearrangement links TRBV6-1 to TRBJ2-1; D possibly uses TRBD1 or TRBD2 (5 bases each). The CDR3 is 13 residues long. CDR1 and CDR2 (germline): MNHNS, SASEGT. CDR3 in amino acids: CATGTSLRNEQFF. The CDR3 DNA reads as TGTGCTACCGGGACGTCTTTGAGGAATGAGCAGTTCTTC.

In its sample, this clonotype was seen many times. The rearrangement uses TRBV29-1 and TRBJ1-2; D gene ambiguous. With 1 base removed from V and 7 bases from J, the gap between germline ends came to 10 bases. CDR1 SQVTM and CDR2 ANQGSEA come from the germline V gene. This CDR3 contains 12 residues. CDR3 coding DNA: TGCAGCGTTGAAGGCCGTTTTTTTGGCTACACCTTC. The encoded protein is CSVEGRFFGYTF.

This clonotype was seen only a few times. This chain links TRBV27 with TRBJ2-3; 8 positions agree with TRBD2. Germline V gene sequence: CDR1 MNHEY, CDR2 SMNVEV (reference sequence). After removal of 6 bases from V and 4 bases from J, the junction contained 6 bases not matched to a gene. The CDR3 length is 14 residues. The CDR3 region is CASSSGLEADTQYF. Written as DNA, the CDR3 is TGTGCCAGCAGCTCGGGACTAGAGGCAGATACGCAGTATTTT.

This sequence joins TRBV5-1 and TRBJ2-7; possible D gene TRBD1, 6 bases. Trimming took 4 bases from V and 2 from J, leaving 13 bases between them. CDR1 SGHRS and CDR2 YFSETQ come from the germline V gene. The CDR3 totals 14 residues. In DNA form, the CDR3 reads TGCGCCAGCAGCCTTATCGCAGGGGCCTACGAGCAGTACTTC. Protein sequence: CASSLIAGAYEQYF.

This clonotype was recorded at least ten times. V usage is TRBV5-4 and J usage is TRBJ2-1, with 9 nucleotides matching TRBD1. In germline, CDR1 is SGHNT, CDR2 YYREEE (reference sequence). This CDR3 region has 16 residues. V shed 7 bases and J 6 bases; nucleotides not matched to a gene: 14. The CDR3 DNA sequence: TGTGCCAGCCGAGGGTCCGGGACAGGGCTATCCAATGAGCAGTTCTTC. It translates to CASRGSGTGLSNEQFF.

The rearrangement joins TRBV20-1 to TRBJ1-1; D gene unclear. The CDR3 has 15 residues. V was shortened by 0 bases and J by 0 bases, with 11 bases between the two germline ends. Germline CDR1 and CDR2: DFQATT and SNEGSKA (reference sequence). The CDR3: CSARDFGRMNTEAFF. The CDR3 DNA follows: TGCAGTGCTAGAGATTTCGGCAGGATGAACACTGAAGCTTTCTTT.

This clonotype has a count of ten or more. The rearrangement links TRBV4-2 to TRBJ2-1; D uncertain. V lost 0 bases to trimming and J lost 10 bases, with 10 bases between them. CDR1 and CDR2 from the germline V gene are LGHNA and YNFKEQ. The CDR3 runs 13 residues. The CDR3 loop is CASSQDLGGEQFF. CDR3 in DNA: TGTGCCAGCAGCCAAGATCTGGGTGGCGAGCAGTTCTTC.

This rearrangement joins TRBV10-3 to TRBJ2-6; perhaps TRBD1 as D (6 bases). V lost 10 bases and J 1 base, leaving 8 bases between the germline ends. The CDR3 consists of 13 residues. CDR1 and CDR2 from the germline V gene are ENHRY and SYGVKD. In nucleotides, the CDR3 is TGTGCCACTCAGGGGTCTGGGGCCAACGTCCTGACTTTC. Its translation is CATQGSGANVLTF.

This clonotype occurred many times. The V and J genes are TRBV18 and TRBJ2-5; D is ambiguous. CDR3 length equals 12 residues. V dropped 1 base and J dropped 5 bases, with 5 bases sitting between them. Germline CDR1 is KGHSH and CDR2 is LQKENI. The CDR3 sequence: CASSPRVETQYF. The CDR3 DNA sequence: TGTGCCAGCTCACCACGGGTGGAGACCCAGTACTTC.